This T cell receptor beta chain originates from a study of early T cells in non-severe SARS-CoV-2 infection. This clonotype occurred many times. TCRdb itself ran the 5' RACE reads through MiXCR, one entry per CDR3 protein. The data show 68,000 or so distinct CDR3 sequences, about a tenth seen once. Sample: whole blood. The sequence came from an adult who was a healthcare worker with PCR-confirmed SARS-CoV-2 infection or an uninfected control (not recorded which).

The CDR3 region has the DNA TGCAGTGCTACAGGACAGGTAGACAATGAGCAGTTCTTC. Translation: CSATGQVDNEQFF. The chain employs TRBV20-1 and TRBJ2-1; 7 bases agree with TRBD1. V shed 4 bases and J 5 bases; nucleotides not matched to a gene: 5. The CDR3 totals 13 residues. CDR1 is DFQATT, CDR2 SNEGSKA, per germline (reference sequence).